This is a list of T cell receptor beta chains from one sample in a study of shared clonotypes between healthy human individuals. This table comes from immunoSEQ multiplex PCR, and its TCRdb copy is limited to in-frame clones, with some not included. The sample consists of about 1 million clones, 75% to 85% of them appearing once. The sequenced material came from memory CD4+ T cells from PBMCs. The receptors shown here come from a man aged 18 to 29 in good health. Some clones in this sample may be carry-over from other donors' samples. CDR3s include the opening cysteine and the closing phenylalanine or tryptophan. Fields, in order: clone size, D gene, V gene, J gene, CDR3 protein, CDR3 DNA. D genes are given only for firm matches. Not every row has a clone size; where given, it reads once, few, many or a size class.

>-|-|TRBV7-3|TRBJ2-3
CASSSAGWDTQYF
TGTGCCAGCAGCTCCGCAGGGTGGGATACGCAGTATTTT
>-|-|TRBV7-2|TRBJ2-3
CASSFGELDTQYF
TGTGCCAGCAGCTTTGGAGAGTTAGATACGCAGTATTTT
>-|TRBD1|TRBV29-1|TRBJ2-5
CSVEDRAQETQYF
TGCAGCGTGGAAGACAGGGCCCAAGAGACCCAGTACTTC
>-|TRBD1|TRBV28|TRBJ1-2
CASSQGGDNYGYTF
TGTGCCAGCAGCCAGGGGGGGGATAACTATGGCTACACCTTC
>-|-|TRBV7-2|TRBJ2-3
CASSGGDTQYF
TGTGCCAGCAGCGGGGGGGATACGCAGTATTTT
>-|-|TRBV18|TRBJ2-5
CASSPSRETQYF
TGTGCCAGCTCACCCTCCCGGGAGACCCAGTACTTC
>once|TRBD1|TRBV19|TRBJ1-1
CASSRWSRGRSTEAFF
TGTGCCAGTAGTCGGTGGAGCAGGGGGAGGAGCACTGAAGCTTTCTTT
>-|-|TRBV7-9|TRBJ2-2
CASPVLLGGNTGELFF
TGTGCCAGCCCCGTTTTGCTTGGGGGAAACACCGGGGAGCTGTTTTTT
>-|-|TRBV29-1|TRBJ1-3
CSGTTKDTIYF
TGCAGCGGAACAACAAAGGACACCATATATTTT
>-|TRBD1|TRBV27|TRBJ1-6
CASSPGTGVKSPLHF
TGTGCCAGCAGTCCAGGGACAGGGGTAAAATCACCCCTCCACTTT
>-|TRBD2|TRBV7-2|TRBJ2-3
CASSLGLGSQF
TGTGCCAGCAGCTTGGGACTAGGTAGTCAGTTT
>-|-|TRBV7-9|TRBJ2-7
CASSIGAGSYEQYF
TGTGCCAGCAGCATCGGGGCGGGAAGCTACGAGCAGTACTTC
>-|-|TRBV12-5|TRBJ2-3
CASGPGTGSLTDTQYF
TGTGCTAGTGGTCCGGGGACGGGAAGCCTCACAGATACGCAGTATTTT
>-|TRBD2|TRBV27|TRBJ2-7
CASRQRAGDAYEQYF
TGTGCCAGCCGGCAAAGAGCGGGAGACGCCTACGAGCAGTACTTC
>-|-|TRBV9|TRBJ2-5
CASRGPWARETQYF
TGTGCCAGCAGAGGCCCGTGGGCACGGGAGACCCAGTACTTC
>-|-|TRBV7-6|TRBJ2-5
CALAPLGSTGETQYF
TGTGCCCTTGCCCCTCTTGGATCCACCGGGGAGACCCAGTACTTC
>once|-|TRBV6-4|TRBJ2-2
CASSETGTGELFF
TGTGCCAGCAGTGAGACCGGCACCGGGGAGCTGTTTTTT
>-|-|TRBV10-2|TRBJ1-5
CASSEIGPNQPQHF
TGCGCCAGCAGTGAAATCGGACCCAATCAGCCCCAGCATTTT
>-|TRBD2|TRBV12-5|TRBJ2-1
CASVPGGLAGINEQFF
TGTGCTAGTGTCCCAGGGGGTCTAGCGGGAATCAATGAGCAGTTCTTC
>-|-|TRBV19|TRBJ2-7
CASSRSGLSSYEQYF
TGTGCCAGTAGTCGATCCGGACTGAGCTCCTACGAGCAGTACTTC
>-|TRBD2|TRBV7-9|TRBJ2-1
CASSLSRTSGYNEQFF
TGTGCCAGCAGCTTGAGCCGGACTAGCGGGTACAATGAGCAGTTCTTC
>few|TRBD2|TRBV5-4|TRBJ2-2
CASSSGLAGRNTGELFF
TGTGCCAGCAGCTCCGGACTAGCGGGCCGGAACACCGGGGAGCTGTTTTTT
>-|-|TRBV15|TRBJ1-1
CATSREPGTGTEAFF
TGTGCCACCAGCAGAGAACCAGGGACGGGAACTGAAGCTTTCTTT
>-|-|TRBV21-1|TRBJ2-1
CASSRNSYNEQFF
TGTGCCAGCAGCAGGAACTCCTACAATGAGCAGTTCTTC
>once|-|TRBV5-1|TRBJ2-7
CASSSPRDGATEQYF
TGCGCCAGCAGCTCTCCCCGGGACGGCGCTACCGAGCAGTACTTC
>-|TRBD2|TRBV7-8|TRBJ2-1
CASNSGGLLYNEQFF
TGTGCCAGCAACTCGGGGGGACTTCTTTACAATGAGCAGTTCTTC
>once|-|TRBV7-2|TRBJ1-1
CASSLELNTEAFF
TGTGCCAGCAGCCTCGAACTGAACACTGAAGCTTTCTTT
>-|TRBD2|TRBV5-1|TRBJ2-2
CASTGLAGDVDTGELFF
TGCGCCAGCACGGGGCTAGCGGGAGACGTTGACACCGGGGAGCTGTTTTTT
>-|TRBD1|TRBV7-9|TRBJ1-1
CAMGQGVPTEAFF
TGTGCCATGGGACAGGGGGTTCCCACTGAAGCTTTCTTT
>once|-|TRBV19|TRBJ1-2
CASNFDRNYGYTF
TGTGCCAGTAATTTCGATCGCAACTATGGCTACACCTTC
>-|TRBD1|TRBV28|TRBJ2-3
CASSRDRGLVVTDTQYF
TGTGCCAGCAGTCGGGACAGGGGGCTCGTGGTCACAGATACGCAGTATTTT
>few|-|TRBV10-2|TRBJ1-1
CASSESGGTEAFF
TGCGCCAGCAGTGAGTCTGGGGGGACTGAAGCTTTCTTT
>once|-|TRBV6-6|TRBJ1-1
CASTEGRSNTEAFF
TGTGCCAGCACCGAAGGGCGGTCGAACACTGAAGCTTTCTTT
>once|TRBD2|TRBV27|TRBJ2-1
CASSSGGLAGYGEQFF
TGTGCCAGCAGTTCAGGGGGACTAGCGGGATATGGTGAGCAGTTCTTC
>-|-|TRBV10-3|TRBJ2-1
CAISESGFSYNEQFF
TGTGCCATCAGTGAGTCAGGGTTCTCCTACAATGAGCAGTTCTTC
>-|TRBD2|TRBV4-1|TRBJ2-7
CASSQPGRGIYEQYF
TGCGCCAGCAGCCAGCCAGGGAGGGGTATCTACGAGCAGTACTTC
>-|TRBD1|TRBV2|TRBJ1-6
CASSRSGTGEGSPLHF
TGTGCCAGCAGTAGATCCGGGACAGGGGAAGGGTCACCCCTCCACTTT
>-|TRBD2|TRBV5-4|TRBJ2-1
CASNAGGPHNEQFF
TGTGCCAGCAACGCGGGAGGGCCCCACAATGAGCAGTTCTTC
>-|TRBD1|TRBV7-2|TRBJ2-3
CASSPDRMVTDTQYF
TGTGCCAGCAGCCCGGACAGGATGGTGACAGATACGCAGTATTTT
>-|-|TRBV29-1|TRBJ2-4
CSVEVSKNIQYF
TGCAGCGTTGAGGTTTCGAAAAACATTCAGTACTTC